A selection of T cell receptor beta chains follows, all from one sample in a study of T-cell reconstitution after alpha-beta-depleted transplantation in children. One entry per CDR3 protein results from TCRdb running MiXCR on the PCR reads. Among about 690,000 distinct CDR3 sequences listed, 15% to 20% were seen once. Sequenced here: PBMCs from the stem cell graft donor, sampled from the stem cell graft. Receptors were obtained from a human donor who donated a stem cell graft to a child with acute myeloid leukemia. The CDR3 runs from the conserved cysteine through the conserved F or W. Fields, in order: clone size, J gene, D gene, V gene, CDR3 protein, CDR3 DNA. The D gene is left open where the match is weak. Clone size is stated in some rows and not others, as once, few, many or a class when expanded.

many | TRBJ2-3 | - | TRBV20-1 | CSGHSQGGVGTQYF | TGCAGTGGTCACTCCCAGGGGGGGGTCGGTACGCAGTATTTT
- | TRBJ2-4 | - | TRBV12-3/TRBV12-4 | CASSLAGSRAKNIQYF | TGTGCCAGCAGTTTAGCGGGGTCGCGAGCCAAAAACATTCAGTACTTC
many | TRBJ2-7 | - | TRBV12-3/TRBV12-4 | CASSLGDNSYEQYF | TGTGCCAGCAGTTTAGGGGACAACTCCTACGAGCAGTACTTC
few | TRBJ2-3 | - | TRBV7-9 | CASNLGDSSWGLDTQYF | TGTGCCAGCAACTTAGGAGACTCCTCCTGGGGGTTAGATACGCAGTATTTT
- | TRBJ1-1 | - | TRBV7-9 | CASSLTGNRMNTEAFF | TGTGCCAGCAGCTTGACAGGTAATCGGATGAACACTGAAGCTTTCTTT
- | TRBJ1-5 | - | TRBV7-2 | CASALGGSNQPQHF | TGTGCCAGCGCACTTGGGGGGAGCAATCAGCCCCAGCATTTT
- | TRBJ1-1 | - | TRBV11-2 | CASSPVGGGMNTEAFF | TGTGCCAGCAGCCCGGTTGGGGGAGGCATGAACACTGAAGCTTTCTTT
many | TRBJ1-6 | TRBD1 | TRBV5-1 | CASSLGDRSSYNSPLHF | TGCGCCAGCAGCTTGGGGGACAGGAGCTCCTATAATTCACCCCTCCACTTT
- | TRBJ1-4 | - | TRBV5-1 | CASSASPQGIEEKLFF | TGCGCCAGCAGCGCTTCTCCACAGGGAATCGAAGAAAAACTGTTTTTT
- | TRBJ1-5 | - | TRBV15 | CATSEGGGLDQPQHF | TGTGCCACCAGCGAGGGGGGGGGATTAGATCAGCCCCAGCATTTT
many | TRBJ2-3 | - | TRBV29-1 | CSVEGDPDGTQYF | TGCAGCGTTGAGGGTGACCCTGACGGTACGCAGTATTTT
- | TRBJ2-7 | - | TRBV7-7 | CASSLTTGSEQYF | TGTGCCAGCAGCTTAACTACAGGGAGCGAGCAGTACTTC
few | TRBJ1-2 | - | TRBV7-2 | CASSFDSKNGYTF | TGTGCCAGCAGCTTTGACAGCAAGAATGGCTACACCTTC
- | TRBJ2-1 | - | TRBV5-5 | CASSSNPPGLTLRDEQFF | TGTGCCAGCAGCTCCAACCCGCCGGGCCTGACTTTAAGGGATGAGCAGTTCTTC
many | TRBJ2-1 | - | TRBV10-3 | CAISSVEKYNEQFF | TGTGCCATCAGTTCAGTGGAAAAGTACAATGAGCAGTTCTTC
- | TRBJ2-1 | TRBD1 | TRBV4-3 | CASSQPGQGRNEQFF | TGCGCCAGCAGCCAACCCGGACAGGGCCGGAATGAGCAGTTCTTC
many | TRBJ2-5 | - | TRBV5-6 | CASSRKPGSKETQYF | TGTGCCAGCAGCCGGAAACCGGGCTCCAAAGAGACCCAGTACTTC
- | TRBJ1-2 | TRBD1 | TRBV5-4 | CASSPDRDDQVIGYTF | TGTGCCAGCAGCCCGGACAGGGACGATCAGGTGATTGGCTACACCTTC
few | TRBJ1-3 | - | TRBV6-1 | CASSPVIPSSGNTIYF | TGTGCCAGCAGCCCCGTGATTCCCAGCTCTGGAAACACCATATATTTT
- | TRBJ1-1 | - | TRBV18 | CASSPLDNSLEAFF | TGTGCCAGCTCACCGCTGGACAATTCTCTTGAAGCTTTCTTT
- | TRBJ1-6 | - | TRBV30 | CAWIKGGSSYNSPLHF | TGTGCCTGGATCAAGGGGGGGAGCTCCTATAATTCACCCCTCCACTTT
- | TRBJ1-2 | - | TRBV27 | CASSLKGPYYGYTF | TGTGCCAGCAGTTTAAAAGGGCCCTACTATGGCTACACCTTC
few | TRBJ1-6 | - | TRBV12-3/TRBV12-4 | CASSSTDGPPLHF | TGTGCCAGCAGTTCCACGGACGGGCCACCCCTCCACTTT
few | TRBJ2-7 | - | TRBV24-1 | CASERQFSAGEQYF | TGTGCCTCAGAGCGGCAATTTAGTGCTGGCGAGCAGTACTTC
few | TRBJ1-4 | - | TRBV20-1 | CSARDRSGPTNEKLFF | TGCAGTGCTAGAGATAGGTCAGGGCCCACTAATGAAAAACTGTTTTTT
many | TRBJ2-3 | - | TRBV7-6 | CASSPPGGPSTDTQYF | TGTGCCAGCAGCCCTCCCGGGGGCCCGAGCACAGATACGCAGTATTTT
- | TRBJ1-5 | TRBD1 | TRBV6-1 | CASNQQGLNQPQHF | TGTGCCAGCAACCAACAGGGGCTCAATCAGCCCCAGCATTTT
- | TRBJ2-3 | - | TRBV29-1 | CSVGHRNTDTQYF | TGCAGCGTTGGACACAGAAACACAGATACGCAGTATTTT
many | TRBJ2-1 | TRBD2 | TRBV20-1 | CSARGGGLAGGHSYNEQFF | TGCAGTGCTAGAGGAGGGGGACTAGCGGGGGGGCACTCCTACAATGAGCAGTTCTTC
many | TRBJ2-1 | - | TRBV12-3/TRBV12-4 | CASSIRQAPNEQFF | TGTGCCAGCAGTATCCGACAGGCCCCTAATGAGCAGTTCTTC
once | TRBJ2-3 | TRBD2 | TRBV7-3 | CASSFVGRGSTDTQYF | TGTGCCAGCAGCTTTGTCGGGCGGGGGAGCACAGATACGCAGTATTTT
few | TRBJ2-2 | - | TRBV5-1 | CASRPSSTAENTGELFF | TGCGCCAGCAGACCCTCCAGCACGGCCGAAAACACCGGGGAGCTGTTTTTT
many | TRBJ2-5 | TRBD2 | TRBV4-2 | CASSQDRRGGVTQYF | TGTGCCAGCAGCCAAGATAGGCGGGGGGGCGTGACCCAGTACTTC
- | TRBJ2-3 | - | TRBV4-1 | CASSPIGDAADTQYF | TGCGCCAGCAGCCCTATCGGGGACGCGGCAGATACGCAGTATTTT
many | TRBJ1-2 | TRBD1 | TRBV9 | CASSVGTAGDYTF | TGTGCCAGCAGCGTCGGGACAGCCGGCGACTACACCTTC
few | TRBJ2-7 | - | TRBV7-2 | CASSFRDAAYEQYF | TGTGCCAGCAGCTTTCGGGACGCGGCCTACGAGCAGTACTTC
- | TRBJ2-1 | TRBD1 | TRBV6-1 | CASSEASGTGQFF | TGTGCCAGCAGTGAAGCGTCAGGGACAGGGCAGTTCTTC
- | TRBJ2-7 | TRBD1 | TRBV5-4 | CASSLARTGAGEQYF | TGTGCCAGCAGCTTGGCAAGAACAGGGGCTGGGGAGCAGTACTTC